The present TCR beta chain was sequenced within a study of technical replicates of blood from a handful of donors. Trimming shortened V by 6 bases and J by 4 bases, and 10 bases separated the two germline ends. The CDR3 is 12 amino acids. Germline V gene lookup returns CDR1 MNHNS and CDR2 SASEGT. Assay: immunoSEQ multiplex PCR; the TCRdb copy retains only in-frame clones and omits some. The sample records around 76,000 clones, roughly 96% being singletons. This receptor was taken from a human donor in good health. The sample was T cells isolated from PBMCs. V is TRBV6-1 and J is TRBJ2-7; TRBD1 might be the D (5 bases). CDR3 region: CASRTSGYEQYF. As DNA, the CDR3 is TGTGCCAGCAGGACCTCAGGGTACGAGCAGTACTTC.